These T cell receptor beta chains were read from a single sample in a study of cytomegalovirus exposure and HLA in healthy donors. Clones were sequenced by immunoSEQ multiplex PCR, and TCRdb holds only the in-frame ones, with some missing. The sample lists about 130,000 clones; about two thirds were seen once. Sequenced material: PBMCs. These receptor sequences come from a woman in her sixties in good health and CMV-seropositive. Each CDR3 is given with its conserved first and last residue. The order of the fields is V gene, D gene, clone size, J gene, CDR3 protein, CDR3 DNA. The D gene is left open where the match is weak. Clone size is shown for a subset of rows, as once, few, many or a class of expanded clone.

V gene: TRBV6-1; D gene: TRBD2; clone size: few; J gene: TRBJ2-3; CDR3 protein: CASSERTSGTDTQYF; CDR3 DNA: TGTGCCAGCAGTGAAAGAACTAGCGGGACAGATACGCAGTATTTT
V gene: TRBV6-1; D gene: TRBD2; clone size: -; J gene: TRBJ2-1; CDR3 protein: CASSNPGLARYEQFF; CDR3 DNA: TGTGCCAGCAGTAACCCGGGACTAGCGAGGTATGAGCAGTTCTTC
V gene: TRBV29-1; D gene: -; clone size: -; J gene: TRBJ2-7; CDR3 protein: CSVVVEGKLEQYF; CDR3 DNA: TGCAGCGTTGTGGTGGAGGGGAAGCTCGAGCAGTACTTC
V gene: TRBV7-6; D gene: -; clone size: -; J gene: TRBJ1-2; CDR3 protein: CASSPGLNYGYTF; CDR3 DNA: TGTGCCAGCAGCCCGGGTCTAAACTATGGCTACACCTTC
V gene: TRBV28; D gene: TRBD1; clone size: -; J gene: TRBJ1-1; CDR3 protein: CASRPRQGFRGDTEAFF; CDR3 DNA: TGTGCCAGCAGACCCCGACAGGGTTTCCGTGGCGACACTGAAGCTTTCTTT
V gene: TRBV7-2; D gene: -; clone size: -; J gene: TRBJ1-4; CDR3 protein: CASSLVRGEKLFF; CDR3 DNA: TGTGCCAGCAGCTTAGTAAGGGGTGAAAAACTGTTTTTT
V gene: TRBV11-2; D gene: TRBD1; clone size: -; J gene: TRBJ2-3; CDR3 protein: CASSLTRGQVTDTQYF; CDR3 DNA: TGTGCCAGCAGCTTAACCAGGGGACAGGTCACAGATACGCAGTATTTT
V gene: TRBV6-5; D gene: TRBD1; clone size: -; J gene: TRBJ1-1; CDR3 protein: CASSYSRQGNTEAFF; CDR3 DNA: TGTGCCAGCAGTTACTCACGACAGGGGAACACTGAAGCTTTCTTT
V gene: TRBV6-5; D gene: TRBD2; clone size: -; J gene: TRBJ2-1; CDR3 protein: CASRITSGRMGEQFF; CDR3 DNA: TGTGCCAGCCGTATAACTAGCGGTCGGATGGGTGAGCAGTTCTTC
V gene: TRBV7-3; D gene: -; clone size: -; J gene: TRBJ1-1; CDR3 protein: CASSLSPGTARAFF; CDR3 DNA: TGTGCCAGCAGCTTATCCCCCGGGACTGCTCGAGCTTTCTTT
V gene: TRBV19; D gene: -; clone size: -; J gene: TRBJ2-1; CDR3 protein: CASSPYSGNEQFF; CDR3 DNA: TGTGCCAGTAGTCCCTACTCGGGCAATGAGCAGTTCTTC
V gene: TRBV6-1; D gene: -; clone size: -; J gene: TRBJ2-7; CDR3 protein: CASSEYSGTYEQYF; CDR3 DNA: TGTGCCAGCAGTGAATATTCAGGAACCTACGAGCAGTACTTC
V gene: TRBV6-6; D gene: -; clone size: -; J gene: TRBJ2-4; CDR3 protein: CASRTGQKNIQYF; CDR3 DNA: TGTGCCAGCAGGACCGGACAGAAAAACATTCAGTACTTC
V gene: TRBV7-3; D gene: TRBD2; clone size: -; J gene: TRBJ2-7; CDR3 protein: CASSRGVSYEQYF; CDR3 DNA: TGTGCCAGCAGCCGGGGGGTTTCCTACGAGCAGTACTTC
V gene: TRBV2; D gene: -; clone size: -; J gene: TRBJ2-5; CDR3 protein: CASSDFQETQYF; CDR3 DNA: TGTGCCAGCAGTGACTTCCAAGAGACCCAGTACTTC
V gene: TRBV19; D gene: TRBD1; clone size: -; J gene: TRBJ1-5; CDR3 protein: CASRDRLDQPQHF; CDR3 DNA: TGTGCCAGTAGGGACAGGCTTGATCAGCCCCAGCATTTT
V gene: TRBV7-9; D gene: TRBD1; clone size: few; J gene: TRBJ2-7; CDR3 protein: CASSLPGGEQYF; CDR3 DNA: TGTGCCAGCAGCCTGCCAGGGGGCGAGCAGTACTTC
V gene: TRBV6-1; D gene: -; clone size: -; J gene: TRBJ2-6; CDR3 protein: CASSPPGSGANVLTF; CDR3 DNA: TGTGCCAGCAGTCCCCCAGGCTCTGGGGCCAACGTCCTGACTTTC
V gene: TRBV9; D gene: -; clone size: -; J gene: TRBJ2-1; CDR3 protein: CASSVEPLTSSEQFF; CDR3 DNA: TGTGCCAGCAGCGTAGAACCCCTAACTAGCAGTGAGCAGTTCTTC
V gene: TRBV4-1; D gene: TRBD1; clone size: -; J gene: TRBJ1-1; CDR3 protein: CASSQVQGATEAFF; CDR3 DNA: TGCGCCAGCAGCCAAGTCCAGGGGGCCACTGAAGCTTTCTTT
V gene: TRBV7-9; D gene: TRBD1; clone size: -; J gene: TRBJ1-2; CDR3 protein: CASREGNRGPVYGYTF; CDR3 DNA: TGTGCCAGCAGGGAAGGAAACAGGGGGCCTGTCTATGGCTACACCTTC
V gene: TRBV30; D gene: -; clone size: few; J gene: TRBJ1-2; CDR3 protein: CAWSANYGYTF; CDR3 DNA: TGTGCCTGGAGTGCAAACTATGGCTACACCTTC
V gene: TRBV5-4; D gene: -; clone size: few; J gene: TRBJ1-2; CDR3 protein: CASSSDSTYGYTF; CDR3 DNA: TGTGCCAGCAGCTCGGACAGTACCTATGGCTACACCTTC
V gene: TRBV7-3; D gene: TRBD1; clone size: -; J gene: TRBJ1-1; CDR3 protein: CASSKNRGPNTEASF; CDR3 DNA: TGTGCCAGCAGCAAAAACAGGGGGCCGAACACTGAAGCTTCCTTT
V gene: TRBV30; D gene: TRBD1; clone size: -; J gene: TRBJ1-2; CDR3 protein: CAWSKAIGGLAGYTF; CDR3 DNA: TGTGCCTGGAGTAAGGCTATAGGGGGCCTTGCTGGCTACACCTTC
V gene: TRBV29-1; D gene: -; clone size: -; J gene: TRBJ1-1; CDR3 protein: CSPGGWNTEAFF; CDR3 DNA: TGCAGCCCGGGGGGATGGAACACTGAAGCTTTCTTT
V gene: TRBV11-3; D gene: -; clone size: -; J gene: TRBJ1-1; CDR3 protein: CASSVGRRNTEAFF; CDR3 DNA: TGTGCCAGCAGCGTAGGACGGAGGAACACTGAAGCTTTCTTT
V gene: TRBV7-3; D gene: -; clone size: -; J gene: TRBJ2-5; CDR3 protein: CASSLDYGRQETQYF; CDR3 DNA: TGTGCCAGCAGCTTAGACTACGGTCGACAAGAGACCCAGTACTTC
V gene: TRBV11-2; D gene: TRBD2; clone size: -; J gene: TRBJ2-2; CDR3 protein: CASSLGTSGSLNTGELFF; CDR3 DNA: TGTGCCAGCAGCTTAGGGACTAGCGGGAGCCTGAACACCGGGGAGCTGTTTTTT
V gene: TRBV4-1; D gene: -; clone size: many; J gene: TRBJ2-7; CDR3 protein: CASSQEVSRAYEQYF; CDR3 DNA: TGCGCCAGCAGCCAAGAAGTATCGAGGGCCTACGAGCAGTACTTC
V gene: TRBV7-6; D gene: -; clone size: -; J gene: TRBJ2-2; CDR3 protein: CASSSSNTGELFF; CDR3 DNA: TGTGCCAGCAGCAGCTCGAACACCGGGGAGCTGTTTTTT
V gene: TRBV6-1; D gene: -; clone size: -; J gene: TRBJ2-7; CDR3 protein: CASSEPGSYEQYF; CDR3 DNA: TGTGCCAGCAGTGAACCGGGTTCCTACGAGCAGTACTTC
V gene: TRBV4-2; D gene: TRBD2; clone size: -; J gene: TRBJ2-7; CDR3 protein: CASSQQPGLGLSEQYF; CDR3 DNA: TGTGCCAGCAGCCAACAACCGGGACTAGGACTTTCCGAGCAGTACTTC
V gene: TRBV6-5; D gene: TRBD2; clone size: -; J gene: TRBJ2-2; CDR3 protein: CASSYGLATGELFF; CDR3 DNA: TGTGCCAGCAGTTACGGACTAGCTACCGGGGAGCTGTTTTTT
V gene: TRBV6-6; D gene: -; clone size: -; J gene: TRBJ2-7; CDR3 protein: CASSYSVDYEQYF; CDR3 DNA: TGTGCCAGCAGTTACAGCGTCGACTACGAGCAGTACTTC
V gene: TRBV14; D gene: -; clone size: -; J gene: TRBJ1-1; CDR3 protein: CASSQQLSSHRAFF; CDR3 DNA: TGTGCCAGCAGCCAACAACTCAGCAGCCACAGGGCTTTCTTT
V gene: TRBV6-5; D gene: TRBD1; clone size: -; J gene: TRBJ1-4; CDR3 protein: CASSSGTGVGNEKLFF; CDR3 DNA: TGTGCCAGCAGTTCCGGGACAGGGGTAGGGAATGAAAAACTGTTTTTT
V gene: TRBV5-4; D gene: TRBD1; clone size: -; J gene: TRBJ1-4; CDR3 protein: CASSLRKAGGATNEKLFF; CDR3 DNA: TGTGCCAGCAGCTTAAGGAAGGCAGGGGGAGCAACTAATGAAAAACTGTTTTTT
V gene: TRBV6-1; D gene: TRBD2; clone size: -; J gene: TRBJ2-7; CDR3 protein: CASSGLRLAGTSSYEQYF; CDR3 DNA: TGTGCCAGCAGTGGACTAAGACTAGCGGGGACCAGCTCCTACGAGCAGTACTTC
V gene: TRBV2; D gene: TRBD1; clone size: -; J gene: TRBJ1-2; CDR3 protein: CASREGQGRGYGYTF; CDR3 DNA: TGTGCCAGCAGGGAGGGACAGGGAAGGGGCTATGGCTACACCTTC
V gene: TRBV4-1; D gene: TRBD1; clone size: few; J gene: TRBJ1-2; CDR3 protein: CASSQIQTGKTGGYTF; CDR3 DNA: TGCGCCAGCAGCCAAATCCAGACAGGGAAAACAGGTGGCTACACCTTC
V gene: TRBV18; D gene: -; clone size: -; J gene: TRBJ1-5; CDR3 protein: CASSGWGDNQPQHF; CDR3 DNA: TGTGCCAGCTCAGGGTGGGGGGACAATCAGCCCCAGCATTTT
V gene: TRBV25-1; D gene: -; clone size: -; J gene: TRBJ1-2; CDR3 protein: CASSEGRHNYGYTF; CDR3 DNA: TGTGCCAGCAGTGAAGGGCGTCATAACTATGGCTACACCTTC